This T cell receptor (beta chain) was recovered during a study of blood T cell repertoires in COVID-19 (dated by TCRdb to the early 2020s). Regarding the study in general: Collaborator samples came from the United States, Italy and Spain and covered acute and convalescent phases of COVID-19. A freely available public database, intended as a resource for researchers studying the immune response to SARS-CoV-2, is where the repertoires were released. Where HLA class I and class II types were available, the types were taken from metadata supplied by the sample provider, not from assay-based typing. A de-identified subject ID, COVID-19 status, age in years and sex were almost always included in the sample metadata. Subjects who had been exposed to COVID-19, were actively infected with it, or had recovered from it provided the deeply sampled blood TCRbeta repertoires that made up the dataset. The samples were drawn from two sources: the first 160 participants of the ongoing ImmuneRACE study, and some 1,300 subjects contributed by 6 global collaborators. The material from the prospective study consisted of cDNA or gDNA derived from T cells, B-cell-depleted T cells, or PBMCs.

TCRbeta CDR3 regions were amplified from genomic DNA using the immunoSEQ Assay, a bias-controlled multiplex PCR. The authors processed their data as follows. The number of nucleated cells in each sample was estimated from the amplification of reference gene primers within the assay. To quantify the absolute abundance of each unique TCRbeta CDR3 rearrangement, sequence reads were collapsed and filtered. For each sample, productive Simpson clonality was calculated as the square root of Simpson's diversity index over productive rearrangements. Imported from immuneACCESS, the table was reduced by TCRdb to in-frame sequences with V and J called. These copies leave out some clones; in studies compared against another copy, an unresolved V gene accounts for under half, and the cause of the remainder is not known. That table furnishes V, J and clone size, whereas the DNA furnished D and trimming. The sample table shows some 120,000 clones, and over 70% are seen once. The ten largest make up 5.5% to 6% of the sample.

A note on this clone: Its antigen remains unidentified. Nothing much larger sits one base from this clone, and base qualities are not available.

Study-wide findings and limitations: Clinical and demographic metadata were provided uncurated, with the amount varying by source and participant.

Whole blood was collected in K2EDTA tubes by collaborating institutions according to the institutions' own protocols. For TCRbeta analysis, collaborators shipped samples in one of three forms: frozen whole blood, isolated PBMCs, or DNA extracted from either of those sample types. The clonotype comes from a man older than 75 with active or convalescent COVID-19. Sequenced sample: peripheral blood.

CDR3 protein: CASSYVGGGRSEQFF. The bases are TGTGCCAGCAGTTACGTGGGAGGCGGGCGTAGTGAGCAGTTCTTC. This receptor chain uses TRBV6-2 or TRBV6-3 and TRBJ2-1; TRBD2 is a weak D gene call, 6 bases matching. V is pared back by 2 bases and J by 9 bases, with 17 bases lying between the germline termini. The germline V gene gives CDR1 as MNHEY and CDR2 as SVGEGT. The CDR3 starts with the cysteine, ends with the phenylalanine, and has 15 residues. Of all the DNA, just the CDR3 is kept, 45 bases in frame from base 1.